These 14 T cell receptor beta chains were all obtained from the same sample, sequenced in a study of blood T cell repertoires in COVID-19. Libraries were prepared by immunoSEQ multiplex PCR; TCRdb keeps only in-frame clonotypes and omits some of them. Of roughly 380,000 clones in the sample, approximately 80% were seen once. Sequencing was performed on peripheral blood. The receptors stem from a human donor with acute or convalescent COVID-19. The donor label of this sample is uncertain.

The genes are TRBV4-1 and TRBJ2-7, with TRBD2 as a possible D gene (5 bases). The V end was cut by 0 bases, the J end by 2 bases, with 14 bases between. The CDR3 is made up of 16 amino acids. Germline assignment: CDR1 MGHRA and CDR2 YSYEKL. The CDR3 reads CASSQDPDLLTYEQYF. The CDR3 DNA reads as TGCGCCAGCAGCCAAGACCCGGACTTGTTAACCTACGAGCAGTACTTC.

This clone has just one count. The J gene is TRBJ2-1, the V gene TRBV14; 8 nucleotides match TRBD1. The CDR3 loop spans 15 amino acids. The V segment lost 3 bases and the J segment 2 bases; nucleotides outside the gene matches: 3. In germline, CDR1 is SGHDN, CDR2 FVKESK. CDR3 sequence: CASSQGRGPYNEQFF. DNA for the CDR3: TGTGCCAGCAGCCAGGGCAGGGGGCCCTACAATGAGCAGTTCTTC.

About this clone itself: An end of the junction differs from the germline gene, which may be a read error. Other DNA sequences in the sample encode the same CDR3. V is TRBV18 and J is TRBJ1-1; TRBD1 matches at 7 bases. CDR1 is KGHSH and CDR2 is LQKENI in the germline V gene. CDR3 size: 14 residues. The CDR3: CASSPQGPNTEAFF. The CDR3 DNA is TGTGCCAGCTCCCCACAGGGGCCGAACACTGAAGCTTTCTTT.

The chain employs TRBV12-3 or TRBV12-4 and TRBJ1-5; D not resolved. V was shortened by 4 bases and J by 7 bases, with 11 bases between the two germline ends. The CDR3 is made up of 13 amino acids. The CDR3 DNA reads as TGTGCCAGCAGTTCTCGGAGTGCCCAGCCCCAGCATTTT. This translates into CASSSRSAQPQHF.

The rearrangement uses TRBV27 and TRBJ2-2, with TRBD1 identical over 7 bases. CDR1 is MNHEY, CDR2 SMNVEV, per germline (reference sequence). The CDR3 has 16 amino acids. V dropped 5 bases and J dropped 2; count of bases not matched to a gene: 8. The CDR3 reads CASSPHGTANTGELFF. The CDR3 DNA is TGTGCCAGCAGTCCTCACGGGACAGCCAACACCGGGGAGCTGTTTTTT.

V gene TRBV19 combines with J gene TRBJ2-3, with D possibly being TRBD2 (6 bases). The CDR3 totals 14 residues. CDR1 is LNHDA and CDR2 is SQIVND in the germline V gene (reference sequence). V lost 3 bases to trimming and J lost 6 bases, with 13 bases between them. The CDR3 DNA reads as TGTGCCAGTAGTATGGGAGGAGGGTTGGATACGCAGTATTTT. Its translation: CASSMGGGLDTQYF.

The chain links TRBV18 to TRBJ1-6; no definite D call. V lost 1 base and J lost 10, with 8 bases in between. Germline CDR1 KGHSH, CDR2 LQKENI. CDR3 length: 13 residues. DNA for the CDR3: TGTGCCAGCTCACCACGGGAGGCCTCACCCCTCCACTTT. Protein: CASSPREASPLHF.

The gene calls are TRBV4-1 and TRBJ1-2, with TRBD1 identical over 8 bases. J lost 4 bases, V lost 0 bases, and 16 bases had no gene match. Germline V gene data show CDR1 as MGHRA and CDR2 as YSYEKL. The CDR3 consists of 19 residues. Here the CDR3 DNA reads TGCGCCAGCAGCCAAGACACCGTATGGACAGGGCAAATCTTCTATGGCTACACCTTC. This translates into CASSQDTVWTGQIFYGYTF.

This clone was counted once. The chain employs TRBV3-1 (or the pseudogene TRBV3-2) and TRBJ2-5, with 7 bases aligning to TRBD2. Trimming cost V 6 bases and J 2 bases; bases outside gene matches: 3. The CDR3 is made up of 13 amino acids. The germline gives CDR1 LGHDT, CDR2 YNNKEL (reference sequence). The CDR3 loop reads CASRSAGQETQYF. The CDR3 nucleotides are TGTGCCAGCAGGTCAGCGGGACAAGAGACCCAGTACTTC.

V usage is TRBV4-1 and J usage is TRBJ2-7; a possible D gene is TRBD2 (5 bases). Between the trimmed V and J ends, which lost 2 bases and 3 bases, there was a span of 14 bases. The V gene's germline CDR1 is MGHRA and CDR2 YSYEKL. This CDR3 is built from 15 residues. The CDR3 DNA reads TGCGCCAGCAGCCAAACTGACATGAGGGTCTACGAGCAGTACTTC. Translation gives CASSQTDMRVYEQYF.

The chain carries TRBV28 and TRBJ2-5; TRBD2 matches 9 bases. CDR1 is MDHEN, CDR2 SYDVKM, per germline. V lost 5 bases, J lost 4 bases, and 14 bases stayed unmatched. This CDR3 has 17 residues. In nucleotides, the CDR3 is TGTGCCAGCAGTGACCCCCGGGGGAGCGGGAGGAGAGAGACCCAGTACTTC. Translated: CASSDPRGSGRRETQYF.

V gene TRBV14 combines with J gene TRBJ2-7, with a weak D call TRBD2 (6 bases). The CDR3 runs to 15 residues. From germline, CDR1 is SGHDN and CDR2 FVKESK. V was pared by 1 base and J by 4 bases, with 14 bases between. CDR3: CASSQGVGRGYEQYF. As DNA, the CDR3 is TGTGCCAGCAGCCAAGGAGTCGGGAGAGGATACGAGCAGTACTTC.

The V call is TRBV5-6, the J call TRBJ1-1; 9 bases align to TRBD1. The CDR3 length is 15 residues. V lost 2 bases, J lost 6 bases, and 8 bases stayed unmatched. Germline CDR1 SGHDT, CDR2 YYEEEE. The CDR3 DNA reads as TGTGCCAGCAGCTTACTACAGGGGGCGCGACCTGAAGCTTTCTTT. Translating it yields CASSLLQGARPEAFF. The whole variable domain, filled in from reference TRBV5-6 and TRBJ1-1, reads DAGVTQSPTHLIKTRGQQVTLRCSPKSGHDTVSWYQQALGQGPQFIFQYYEEEERQRGNFPDRFSGHQFPNYSSELNVNALLLGDSALYLCASSLLQGARPEAFFGQGTRLTVV.

This clone has only a few counts. V gene TRBV10-2 combines with J gene TRBJ1-5; 7 nucleotides match TRBD1. This CDR3 has 14 residues. Germline V CDR1 and CDR2: WSHSY, SAAADI. With V trimmed by 7 bases and J by 0 bases, 3 bases remained unmatched. CDR3 in DNA: TGCGCCAGCAAACAGGGGTTTAGCAATCAGCCCCAGCATTTT. It encodes CASKQGFSNQPQHF.